The 22 T cell receptor beta chains below were found in one sample sequenced in a study of blood T cells in healthy people across ages. Then a second PCR, running about 6 to 12 cycles, was carried out with a sample-barcoded 5' primer and a J-beta primer mix. TCRdb re-analysed the 5' RACE reads in MiXCR, keeping a single row per CDR3 protein. The sample lists roughly 1,300,000 distinct CDR3 sequences, around 59% occurring once. The sequenced sample consisted of blood. These receptors originate from a man between 18 and 29 years old in good health.

This clonotype was observed once. The CDR3 reads CASSPPGEDSNEQYF. CDR3 bases: TGTGCCAGCAGTCCACCAGGGGAGGATAGCAATGAGCAGTACTTC. This rearrangement joins TRBV27 to TRBJ2-7; D may be TRBD1 or TRBD2 (6 bases each). Trimming pared 5 bases from V and 7 bases from J, leaving 21 bases between. CDR1 is MNHEY and CDR2 is SMNVEV in the germline V gene (reference sequence). The CDR3 totals 15 residues.

This clonotype came up once. The chain employs TRBV20-1 and TRBJ2-7; TRBD2 agrees at 7 bases. The CDR3 loop spans 14 amino acids. From germline, CDR1 is DFQATT and CDR2 SNEGSKA (reference sequence). V was pared by 6 bases and J by 3 bases, with 11 bases of the junction left unmatched. CDR3 sequence: CSAIPGRAGYEQYF. The CDR3 coding sequence is TGCAGTGCGATCCCTGGGAGGGCTGGCTACGAGCAGTACTTC.

The chain recombines TRBV12-3 or TRBV12-4 with TRBJ2-1, with D tentatively TRBD1 (6 bases). This CDR3 is 17 amino acids long. Trimming shortened V by 1 base and J by 4 bases, and 17 bases separated the two germline ends. For the CDR3, the DNA is TGTGCCAGCAGTTTAGACAGGGTAGGACGGGATTACAATGAGCAGTTCTTC. It specifies CASSLDRVGRDYNEQFF.

This chain links TRBV20-1 with TRBJ2-1, with D unresolved. The V gene's germline CDR1 is DFQATT and CDR2 SNEGSKA (reference sequence). CDR3 size: 13 residues. Trimming stripped 2 bases from V and 9 bases from J, with 14 bases between. The CDR3 spells CSARRLLVGEQFF. DNA of the CDR3: TGCAGTGCTAGAAGACTCTTGGTTGGTGAGCAGTTCTTC.

At least ten counts were recorded for this clonotype. This chain links TRBV10-3 with TRBJ2-5; the D gene is possibly TRBD2 (5 bases). Trimming pared 2 bases from V and 3 bases from J, leaving 10 bases between. The germline V gene has CDR1 ENHRY and CDR2 SYGVKD. This CDR3 is built from 14 residues. CDR3 amino acids: CAISEEGDKETQYF. The CDR3 DNA is TGTGCCATCAGTGAGGAGGGTGACAAAGAGACCCAGTACTTC.

V usage is TRBV29-1 and J usage is TRBJ2-3; the D gene is possibly TRBD1 (6 bases). CDR1 is SQVTM and CDR2 is ANQGSEA in the germline V gene. Trimming removed 2 bases from V and 6 bases from J, with 12 bases in between. The CDR3 length is 13 residues. CDR3 residues: CSVELEGVDTQYF. Here the CDR3 DNA reads TGCAGCGTTGAACTAGAGGGGGTGGATACGCAGTATTTT.

This clonotype was seen a single time. The rearrangement joins TRBV4-1 to TRBJ1-4; D is unresolved. The ends were cut back, 4 bases at V and 8 bases at J, with 14 bases in the middle. This CDR3 has 14 amino acids. Germline V lookup: CDR1 MGHRA, CDR2 YSYEKL. The CDR3 coding sequence is TGCGCCAGCAGCCCCCGAGCGAGAGTAGAAAAACTGTTTTTT. This codes for CASSPRARVEKLFF.

The V and J genes are TRBV10-1 and TRBJ2-3; 12 bases are shared with TRBD2. This CDR3 region has 14 residues. V lost 8 bases to trimming and J lost 5 bases; unmatched junction nucleotides: 5. Germline assignment: CDR1 WNHNN and CDR2 SYGVQD (reference sequence). The CDR3 sequence is CASRLAGEGDTQYF. The CDR3, as DNA: TGCGCCAGCCGACTAGCGGGGGAAGGAGATACGCAGTATTTT.

The chain carries TRBV4-1 and TRBJ2-1; 9 bases line up with TRBD2. CDR3 length: 16 amino acids. V lost 3 bases to trimming and J lost 5 bases; unmatched junction nucleotides: 8. Germline V CDR1 and CDR2: MGHRA, YSYEKL. CDR3 loop: CASSQPIGTSNNEQFF. DNA for the CDR3: TGCGCCAGCAGCCAGCCCATCGGGACTAGCAACAATGAGCAGTTCTTC.

This chain connects TRBV28 to TRBJ2-5; the D gene is possibly TRBD2 (6 bases). The tail of the sequence fits TRBJ2-7 better, so the J call may be wrong. The CDR3 totals 15 residues. Germline loops: CDR1 MDHEN, CDR2 SYDVKM. As DNA, the CDR3 is TGTGCCAGCAGTAAGGGACTCACCCTCGACTACGAGCAGTACTTC. Translating gives CASSKGLTLDYEQYF.

The table lists this clonotype with a few counts. This sequence joins TRBV10-3 and TRBJ2-6; perhaps TRBD1 as D (5 bases). V was clipped by 10 bases and J by 1 base, with 17 bases between them. There are 16 residues in the CDR3. Germline V CDR1 and CDR2: ENHRY, SYGVKD. The CDR3 DNA follows: TGTGCCACCGTACCCTCGACAGTGTCTGGGGCCAACGTCCTGACTTTC. Its protein is CATVPSTVSGANVLTF.

The chain joins TRBV5-1 to TRBJ1-2; 7 nucleotides line up with TRBD1. The V and J ends lost 3 bases and 8 bases, in that order; junction bases with no gene match: 19. This CDR3 has 17 residues. Germline V gives CDR1 SGHRS, CDR2 YFSETQ. CDR3 loop: CASSSKDSGGEVYGYTF. The CDR3 region has the DNA TGCGCCAGCAGCTCCAAGGATTCAGGGGGAGAGGTCTACGGCTACACCTTC.

This chain uses TRBV7-2 with TRBJ1-1; no reliable D call. The CDR3 covers 14 residues. Germline V gene lookup returns CDR1 SGHTA and CDR2 FQGNSA. The V end lost 1 base, the J end lost 5 bases, and 11 bases lay between the germline ends. The CDR3 protein is CASSLVEVGTEAFF. CDR3 nucleotide sequence: TGTGCCAGCAGCTTAGTCGAAGTGGGGACTGAAGCTTTCTTT.

The CDR3, as DNA: TGCAGTGCTAGCGACCGGGGGACACACAATGAGCAGTTCTTC. Translating gives CSASDRGTHNEQFF. The chain combines TRBV20-1 with TRBJ2-1; D may correspond to TRBD1 or TRBD2 (6 bases each). The CDR3 spans 14 residues. Per the germline V gene, CDR1 is DFQATT and CDR2 is SNEGSKA (reference sequence). Trimming removed 3 bases at V and 5 bases at J, with 14 bases between.

The chain links TRBV6-5 to TRBJ2-7, with 7 nucleotides matching TRBD1. V shed 5 bases and J 0 bases; nucleotides not matched to a gene: 4. Germline loops: CDR1 MNHEY, CDR2 SVGAGI. The CDR3 runs to 14 residues. DNA of the CDR3: TGTGCCAGCAGTGGGGACAGAGCCTCCTACGAGCAGTACTTC. Protein product: CASSGDRASYEQYF.

This clonotype was recorded only once. The chain carries TRBV7-2 and TRBJ2-5; 12 bases agree with TRBD2. The V gene end was trimmed by 0 bases and the J gene end by 7 bases; junction bases not matched to a gene: 3. The CDR3 length is 15 residues. Germline V gene data show CDR1 as SGHTA and CDR2 as FQGNSA. The CDR3: CASSLATLAGGTQYF. The DNA of the CDR3 is TGTGCCAGCAGCTTAGCGACACTAGCGGGGGGGACCCAGTACTTC. The whole variable domain, filled in from reference TRBV7-2 and TRBJ2-5, reads GAGVSQSPSNKVTEKGKDVELRCDPISGHTALYWYRQSLGQGLEFLIYFQGNSAPDKSGLPSDRFSAERTGGSVSTLTIQRTQQEDSAVYLCASSLATLAGGTQYFGPGTRLLVL.

V usage is TRBV6-2 or TRBV6-3 and J usage is TRBJ2-5; D is perhaps TRBD2 (6 bases). The CDR3 covers 13 residues. Germline V CDR1 and CDR2: MNHEY, SVGEGT. The V and J ends lost 5 bases and 5 bases respectively, with 12 bases between them. The CDR3 protein is CASSTGAQETQYF. DNA of the CDR3: TGTGCCAGCAGTACGGGAGCGCAGGAGACCCAGTACTTC.

The chain has TRBV11-2 and TRBJ2-7; the D gene is possibly TRBD2 (6 bases). The assigned J gene may be wrong: the sequence end matches TRBJ2-5 better. Germline loops: CDR1 SGHAT, CDR2 FQNNGV. CDR3 length: 15 amino acids. The CDR3 DNA sequence: TGTGCCAGCAGCTTAGATTACGGGAGAGTTGAGACCCAGTACTTC. This translates into CASSLDYGRVETQYF.

V gene TRBV13 combines with J gene TRBJ2-7; 7 bases are shared with TRBD1. The trim removed 3 bases at V and 7 bases at J, leaving 6 bases unmatched. The CDR3 is 13 residues long. Per germline, CDR1 PRHDT and CDR2 FYEKMQ (reference sequence). CDR3 in DNA: TGTGCCAGCAGCTTGGGACAGATCTCTGAGCAGTACTTC. Amino acid sequence: CASSLGQISEQYF.

This clonotype was counted a single time. The chain recombines TRBV20-1 with TRBJ2-5, with 7 bases that match TRBD2. Germline-derived CDR1 and CDR2 are DFQATT and SNEGSKA (reference sequence). The CDR3 runs 13 residues. V lost 7 bases, J lost 4 bases, and 9 bases stayed unmatched. The CDR3 protein is CSERAGVRETQYF. CDR3 bases: TGCAGTGAACGGGCGGGAGTCAGAGAGACCCAGTACTTC.

The chain carries TRBV7-9 and TRBJ1-1; D not certain. The CDR3 length is 15 residues. The germline V gene has CDR1 SEHNR and CDR2 FQNEAQ (reference sequence). Trimming took 0 bases from V and 1 from J, leaving 9 bases between them. Here the CDR3 reads CASSLAFGQNTEAFF. As DNA, the CDR3 is TGTGCCAGCAGCTTAGCGTTTGGCCAGAACACTGAAGCTTTCTTT.

The rearrangement joins TRBV4-1 to TRBJ2-2; D gene ambiguous. Per the germline V gene, CDR1 is MGHRA and CDR2 is YSYEKL. V lost 2 bases, J lost 3 bases, and 4 bases lay in between. This CDR3 is built from 13 residues. CDR3 sequence reads: CASSQIYTGELFF. The CDR3 coding sequence is TGCGCCAGCAGCCAAATCTACACCGGGGAGCTGTTTTTT.